One T cell receptor (beta chain) is described in this entry. V was pared by 1 base and J by 0 bases, with 10 bases between. From germline, CDR1 is SGHTA and CDR2 FQGNSA. The CDR3 runs 15 residues. The protocol was immunoSEQ multiplex PCR, while the TCRdb copy is restricted to in-frame clones and leaves out a portion. The data contain around 300,000 clones, about 85% of them singletons. The entry originates in a study of cytomegalovirus exposure and HLA in healthy donors. Donors came from a validation cohort of some 130 subjects, distinct from the first 666-subject cohort. Sequencing was carried out using PBMCs. The TCR originated in a woman younger than 45 in good health and CMV-seropositive. The chain recombines TRBV7-2 with TRBJ2-7, with a weak D call TRBD2 (6 bases). The CDR3: CASSLGGRSSYEQYF. CDR3 DNA: TGTGCCAGCAGCTTAGGAGGGAGGAGCTCCTACGAGCAGTACTTC.